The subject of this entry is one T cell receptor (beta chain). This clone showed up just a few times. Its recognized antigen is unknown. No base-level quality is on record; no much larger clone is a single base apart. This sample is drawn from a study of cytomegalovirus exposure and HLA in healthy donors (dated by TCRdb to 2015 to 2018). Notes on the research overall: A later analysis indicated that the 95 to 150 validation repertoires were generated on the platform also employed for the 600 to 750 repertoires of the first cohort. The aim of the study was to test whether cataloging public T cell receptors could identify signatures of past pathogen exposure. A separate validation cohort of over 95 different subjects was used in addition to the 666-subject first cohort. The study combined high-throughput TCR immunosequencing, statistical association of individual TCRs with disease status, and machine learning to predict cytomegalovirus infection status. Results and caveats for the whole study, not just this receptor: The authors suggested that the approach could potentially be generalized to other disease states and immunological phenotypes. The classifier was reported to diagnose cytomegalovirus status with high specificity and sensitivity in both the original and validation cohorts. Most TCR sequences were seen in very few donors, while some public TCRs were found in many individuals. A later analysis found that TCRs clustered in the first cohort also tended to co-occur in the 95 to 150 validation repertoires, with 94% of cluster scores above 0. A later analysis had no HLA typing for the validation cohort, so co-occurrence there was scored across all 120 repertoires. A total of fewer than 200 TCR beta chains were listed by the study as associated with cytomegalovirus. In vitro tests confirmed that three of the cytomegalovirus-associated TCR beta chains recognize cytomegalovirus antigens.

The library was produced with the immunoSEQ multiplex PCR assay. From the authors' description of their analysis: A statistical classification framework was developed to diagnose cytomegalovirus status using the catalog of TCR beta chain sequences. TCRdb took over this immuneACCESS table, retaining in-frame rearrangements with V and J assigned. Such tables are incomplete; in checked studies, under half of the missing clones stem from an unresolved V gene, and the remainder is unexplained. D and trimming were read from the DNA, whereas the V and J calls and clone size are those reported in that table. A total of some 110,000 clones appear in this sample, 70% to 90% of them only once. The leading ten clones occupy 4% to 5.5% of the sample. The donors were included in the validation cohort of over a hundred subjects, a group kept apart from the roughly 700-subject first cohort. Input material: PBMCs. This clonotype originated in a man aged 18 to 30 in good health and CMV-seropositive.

The DNA reads TGTGCCAGTAGTTGGGACACTTATAGCAATCAGCCCCAGCATTTT. Translated, this gives CASSWDTYSNQPQHF. The chain employs TRBV19 and TRBJ1-5; matching of 6 bases hints at TRBD1 as the D gene. As encoded in the germline V gene (reference sequence), CDR1 is LNHDA while CDR2 is SQIVND. V sheds 5 bases and J sheds 0 bases, leaving 11 bases between their ends. The CDR3 runs 15 residues from the cysteine to the phenylalanine. Just CDR3 DNA is preserved here, 45 bases in frame from base 1.